This TCR beta chain originates from a study of cytomegalovirus exposure and HLA in healthy donors. Study summary: Researchers previously reported finding 117 million unique TCR beta sequences from 150 million to 200 million T cells. Regarding the study as a whole: Associated with cytomegalovirus, according to the listing, were 150 to 200 TCR beta chains. Later analysis showed most CMV-associated TCR beta chains appearing HLA-restricted. Sequence variants that were highly shared formed a cluster that was likely a sequencing artifact.

This CDR3 is built from 14 residues. V was trimmed by 4 bases and J by 11 bases, leaving 20 bases between them. The germline V gene encodes CDR1 SNHLY and CDR2 FYNNEI. Amplification used 60 Vbeta primers and 13 Jbeta primers. Assay: immunoSEQ multiplex PCR; the TCRdb copy retains only in-frame clones and omits some. This sample lists tens of thousands of clones; its ten largest clones have roughly 0.76%. Details on this clone: Its target is not known.

This chain uses TRBV2 with TRBJ1-2; a possible D gene is TRBD1 (5 bases). The sequence was collected from a man aged 25-45 years in good health and CMV-seronegative. Sequences were obtained from PBMCs. CDR3 sequence reads: CASSGQSGEVRYTF. CDR3 DNA: TGTGCCAGCAGTGGACAGTCCGGCGAAGTGCGGTACACCTTC.